These T cell receptor beta chains were read from a single sample in a study of blood T cell repertoires in COVID-19. Using immunoSEQ multiplex PCR, the repertoire was profiled, and TCRdb retains in-frame clones only, with some absent. This table has about 140,000 clones, more than 70% appearing once. Sample: peripheral blood. Receptor source: a man in his fifties or sixties with active or convalescent COVID-19. Each CDR3 is given with its conserved first and last residue. The order of the fields is J gene, D gene, clone size, V gene, CDR3 DNA, CDR3 protein. The D gene is left open where the match is weak. Rows give clone size only sometimes, using once, few, many, or a class for an expanded clone.

j_call: TRBJ2-1
d_call: TRBD2
clone_size: -
v_call: TRBV6-5
cdr3_nt: TGTGCCAGCACCGGGACTACTAATGAGCAGTTCTTC
cdr3_aa: CASTGTTNEQFF

j_call: TRBJ2-3
d_call: TRBD1
clone_size: -
v_call: TRBV23-1
cdr3_nt: TGCGCCAGCAGTCAGGAAGACAGGGACCCCACAGATACGCAGTATTTT
cdr3_aa: CASSQEDRDPTDTQYF

j_call: TRBJ2-3
d_call: TRBD2
clone_size: -
v_call: TRBV7-9
cdr3_nt: TGTGCCAGCAGCTTAGGACTAGCGGGTAGCACAGATACGCAGTATTTT
cdr3_aa: CASSLGLAGSTDTQYF

j_call: TRBJ2-1
d_call: -
clone_size: -
v_call: TRBV12-5
cdr3_nt: TGTGCTAGTGGTTTAAGCGGCTACAATGAGCAGTTCTTC
cdr3_aa: CASGLSGYNEQFF

j_call: TRBJ2-1
d_call: -
clone_size: -
v_call: TRBV30
cdr3_nt: TGTGCCTTGACCGGGGTAGGGGGCTCCTACAATGAGCAGTTCTTC
cdr3_aa: CALTGVGGSYNEQFF

j_call: TRBJ2-7
d_call: TRBD2
clone_size: -
v_call: TRBV30
cdr3_nt: TGTGCCTGGAGTTCTCCCATTGGACTAGCGGGATTCAACGAGCAGTACTTC
cdr3_aa: CAWSSPIGLAGFNEQYF

j_call: TRBJ2-2
d_call: TRBD1
clone_size: -
v_call: TRBV5-1
cdr3_nt: TGCGCCAGCAGCTTCCCGGGACAGGGGGCCGGCACCGGGGAGCTGTTTTTT
cdr3_aa: CASSFPGQGAGTGELFF

j_call: TRBJ2-3
d_call: -
clone_size: -
v_call: TRBV13
cdr3_nt: TGTGCCAGCAGCTTTGGCGGGATGGCGACAGATACGCAGTATTTT
cdr3_aa: CASSFGGMATDTQYF

j_call: TRBJ1-1
d_call: -
clone_size: -
v_call: TRBV10-3
cdr3_nt: TGTGCCATCAGCGCCGGGTCCTATGTCGGGTCGAGGAACACTGAAGCTTTCTTT
cdr3_aa: CAISAGSYVGSRNTEAFF

j_call: TRBJ1-6
d_call: -
clone_size: -
v_call: TRBV7-2
cdr3_nt: TGTGCCAGCAGCTTTACAGGGTATAATTCACCCCTCCACTTT
cdr3_aa: CASSFTGYNSPLHF

j_call: TRBJ2-1
d_call: -
clone_size: -
v_call: TRBV2
cdr3_nt: TGTGCCAGCAATCCGGGTCGCTCCTACAATGAGCAGTTCTTC
cdr3_aa: CASNPGRSYNEQFF

j_call: TRBJ2-7
d_call: -
clone_size: -
v_call: TRBV19
cdr3_nt: TGTGCCAGTAGTCCCGACAGGACCTCTAGGTACGAGCAGTACTTC
cdr3_aa: CASSPDRTSRYEQYF

j_call: TRBJ2-5
d_call: -
clone_size: once
v_call: TRBV19
cdr3_nt: TGTGCCAGTAGTAAACAGCCTAATCAAGAGACCCAGTACTTC
cdr3_aa: CASSKQPNQETQYF

j_call: TRBJ2-3
d_call: TRBD2
clone_size: -
v_call: TRBV6-5
cdr3_nt: TGTGCCAGCAGTTTAGCGGGAGTGGGGACAGATACGCAGTATTTT
cdr3_aa: CASSLAGVGTDTQYF

j_call: TRBJ2-3
d_call: -
clone_size: -
v_call: TRBV24-1
cdr3_nt: TGTGCCATACGCGGGACTGCCACAGATACGCAGTATTTT
cdr3_aa: CAIRGTATDTQYF

j_call: TRBJ1-5
d_call: TRBD1
clone_size: -
v_call: TRBV10-3
cdr3_nt: TGTGCCATCAGCGACAGGGATAGCACGGATCAGCCCCAGCATTTT
cdr3_aa: CAISDRDSTDQPQHF

j_call: TRBJ2-7
d_call: TRBD1
clone_size: -
v_call: TRBV3-1/TRBV3-2
cdr3_nt: TGTGCCAGCAGCCCCTACGGACAGGGGGCGGACGAGCAGTACTTC
cdr3_aa: CASSPYGQGADEQYF

j_call: TRBJ2-3
d_call: TRBD2
clone_size: -
v_call: TRBV2
cdr3_nt: TGTGCCAGGACCCCGGGACTAGCGGGAGTAACAGATACGCAGTATTTT
cdr3_aa: CARTPGLAGVTDTQYF

j_call: TRBJ2-7
d_call: TRBD1
clone_size: -
v_call: TRBV18
cdr3_nt: TGTGCCAGCTCACCGACGGGACAGGGGACCGAGCAGTACTTC
cdr3_aa: CASSPTGQGTEQYF

j_call: TRBJ1-2
d_call: TRBD1
clone_size: -
v_call: TRBV7-2
cdr3_nt: TGTGCCAGCAGCTTAGGGACAGGGGGTGTCTATGGCTACACCTTC
cdr3_aa: CASSLGTGGVYGYTF

j_call: TRBJ2-3
d_call: TRBD2
clone_size: -
v_call: TRBV2
cdr3_nt: TGTGCCAGCACTCCTGGCCTAGCGGGGGGCACAGATACGCAGTATTTT
cdr3_aa: CASTPGLAGGTDTQYF

j_call: TRBJ1-5
d_call: TRBD1
clone_size: -
v_call: TRBV28
cdr3_nt: TGTGCCAGCAGGTCGGGACAGGGGAGTCATCAGCCCCAGCATTTT
cdr3_aa: CASRSGQGSHQPQHF

j_call: TRBJ2-7
d_call: TRBD2
clone_size: -
v_call: TRBV2
cdr3_nt: TGTGCCGCGACCCCGGGAGGGCGGTCCTACGAGCAGTACTTC
cdr3_aa: CAATPGGRSYEQYF

j_call: TRBJ2-7
d_call: -
clone_size: -
v_call: TRBV3-1/TRBV3-2
cdr3_nt: TGTGCCAGCAGCCAGGTCCCAGGGGTTACAGAGCAGTACTTC
cdr3_aa: CASSQVPGVTEQYF

j_call: TRBJ2-1
d_call: -
clone_size: -
v_call: TRBV11-1
cdr3_nt: TGTGCCAGCAGCTTAGGACTTAGCCAGAATGAGCAGTTCTTC
cdr3_aa: CASSLGLSQNEQFF

j_call: TRBJ1-1
d_call: -
clone_size: -
v_call: TRBV5-1
cdr3_nt: TGCGCCAGCAGCTTGAGCAGGGCGAACACTGAAGCTTTCTTT
cdr3_aa: CASSLSRANTEAFF

j_call: TRBJ2-1
d_call: TRBD2
clone_size: -
v_call: TRBV4-1
cdr3_nt: TGCGCCAGCAGCCAACCCGGGACTAGCGTTTACAATGAGCAGTTCTTC
cdr3_aa: CASSQPGTSVYNEQFF

j_call: TRBJ2-7
d_call: -
clone_size: -
v_call: TRBV3-1/TRBV3-2
cdr3_nt: TGTGCCAGCAGCCCGATGCAGGGTTCCTACGAGCAGTACTTC
cdr3_aa: CASSPMQGSYEQYF

j_call: TRBJ2-7
d_call: -
clone_size: -
v_call: TRBV11-2
cdr3_nt: TGTGCCAGCAGCTTATCCCAAGACAGCTCCTACGAGCAGTACTTC
cdr3_aa: CASSLSQDSSYEQYF

j_call: TRBJ2-7
d_call: -
clone_size: -
v_call: TRBV28
cdr3_nt: TGTGCCAGCATAAGCACGAGCTCCTACGAGCAGTACTTC
cdr3_aa: CASISTSSYEQYF

j_call: TRBJ1-5
d_call: -
clone_size: few
v_call: TRBV28
cdr3_nt: TGTGCCAGCAGTTTAGGAGTCTTTAGGCCCCAGCATTTT
cdr3_aa: CASSLGVFRPQHF

j_call: TRBJ1-5
d_call: -
clone_size: -
v_call: TRBV6-6
cdr3_nt: TGTGCCAGCAGTCTCGGAGCGGGGGCTATGCCCCAGCATTTT
cdr3_aa: CASSLGAGAMPQHF

j_call: TRBJ1-6
d_call: -
clone_size: -
v_call: TRBV7-9
cdr3_nt: TGTGCCAGCAGCTTAGGAACAGGGAGAAATAATTCACCCCTCCACTTT
cdr3_aa: CASSLGTGRNNSPLHF

j_call: TRBJ1-2
d_call: TRBD1
clone_size: -
v_call: TRBV2
cdr3_nt: TGTGCCAGCACACAATCAGGGGGATACGGGGGCTACACCTTC
cdr3_aa: CASTQSGGYGGYTF

j_call: TRBJ1-5
d_call: -
clone_size: -
v_call: TRBV19
cdr3_nt: TGTGCCAGTAGTATAAGGGACTGGGAAAATCAGCCCCAGCATTTT
cdr3_aa: CASSIRDWENQPQHF

j_call: TRBJ1-3
d_call: -
clone_size: -
v_call: TRBV18
cdr3_nt: TGTGCCAGCTCACCTAGGACTAACTCTGGAAACACCATATATTTT
cdr3_aa: CASSPRTNSGNTIYF

j_call: TRBJ2-2
d_call: TRBD2
clone_size: -
v_call: TRBV18
cdr3_nt: TGTGCCAGCTCACCAAAGAGTAGCGGGAGTGGTAGCACCGGGGAGCTGTTTTTT
cdr3_aa: CASSPKSSGSGSTGELFF